One sample yielded the 17 T cell receptor beta chains listed below, sequenced in a study of CD8 T cells in Susac syndrome. Reverse transcription of about 0.45 to 1 ug RNA was performed with random hexamers. TCRdb reprocessed the immunoSEQ multiplex PCR reads via MiXCR and lists one record per CDR3 protein. Found here are 150,000 to 200,000 distinct CDR3 sequences, roughly nine tenths of them singletons; the top ten hold approximately 0.09%. Sequenced: CD4+ T cells from PBMCs. These receptors all stem from a human donor with Susac syndrome.

V usage is TRBV5-1 and J usage is TRBJ2-3; TRBD2 aligns across 8 bases. The junction had 6 bases not matched to a gene; V was cut back by 4 bases and J by 5 bases. The germline CDR1 and CDR2 sequences are SGHRS and YFSETQ. This CDR3 has 14 amino acids. The CDR3 DNA reads as TGCGCCAGCAGCAGCGGGGGTTTAGGAGATACGCAGTATTTT. This gives the protein CASSSGGLGDTQYF.

The genes are TRBV6-5 and TRBJ2-1, with 7 bases aligning to TRBD2. The V segment lost 6 bases and the J segment 1 base; nucleotides outside the gene matches: 3. Germline V lookup: CDR1 MNHEY, CDR2 SVGAGI. This CDR3 spans 14 amino acids. The CDR3 DNA follows: TGTGCCAGCAGGTCAGCGGGATCCTACAATGAGCAGTTCTTC. It encodes CASRSAGSYNEQFF.

The chain employs TRBV7-3 and TRBJ2-5; weak D call: TRBD2 (6 bases). The CDR3 has 16 residues. CDR1 and CDR2 from the germline V gene are SGHTA and FQGTGA. V was trimmed by 5 bases and J by 1 base, leaving 17 bases between them. The DNA of the CDR3 is TGTGCCAGCAGCAAACCGGGACTGCGAATCCAAGAGACCCAGTACTTC. Residues: CASSKPGLRIQETQYF.

The rearrangement joins TRBV29-1 to TRBJ1-1; 7 positions match TRBD1. This CDR3 is 14 amino acids long. Germline values: CDR1 SQVTM, CDR2 ANQGSEA. With 5 bases clipped from V and 4 bases from J, the junction kept 10 bases outside the gene matches. The CDR3 DNA reads as TGCAGCGTTAGGACGGGGACAGCCAGCACTGAAGCTTTCTTT. It specifies CSVRTGTASTEAFF.

The genes are TRBV5-1 and TRBJ1-1, with TRBD1 matching over 8 bases. J lost 0 bases, V lost 2 bases, and 6 bases had no gene match. This CDR3 comprises 16 residues. CDR1 SGHRS and CDR2 YFSETQ come from the germline V gene. The CDR3 protein is CASSLKGQVMNTEAFF. DNA for the CDR3: TGCGCCAGCAGCTTAAAGGGACAGGTCATGAACACTGAAGCTTTCTTT.

The rearrangement links TRBV5-6 to TRBJ2-1; TRBD2 matches at 8 bases. Germline CDR1 is SGHDT and CDR2 is YYEEEE. The trim removed 1 base at V and 8 bases at J, leaving 11 bases unmatched. The CDR3 covers 16 residues. The DNA of the CDR3 is TGTGCCAGCAGCTTGTACGGGACTAGTGCCCGCCATGAGCAGTTCTTC. Amino acid sequence: CASSLYGTSARHEQFF.

This clonotype was detected only once. The chain is built from TRBV5-1 and TRBJ2-5; 8 nucleotides align to TRBD1. Looked up from germline, CDR1 is SGHRS and CDR2 is YFSETQ. V shed 4 bases, J shed 2 bases, and the junction held 16 bases outside the gene matches. This CDR3 has 18 residues. CDR3 region: CASSRRDRNNWGQETQYF. CDR3 sequence (DNA): TGCGCCAGCAGCCGCCGGGACAGGAACAATTGGGGACAAGAGACCCAGTACTTC. The variable domain in full, with the rest retrieved from reference TRBV5-1 and TRBJ2-5, is KAGVTQTPRYLIKTRGQQVTLSCSPISGHRSVSWYQQTPGQGLQFLFEYFSETQRNKGNFPGRFSGRQFSNSRSEMNVSTLELGDSALYLCASSRRDRNNWGQETQYFGPGTRLLVL.

The rearrangement uses TRBV20-1 and TRBJ1-1; the D gene is possibly TRBD1 (5 bases). Per the germline V gene, CDR1 is DFQATT and CDR2 is SNEGSKA (reference sequence). Trimming removed 6 bases from V and 1 base from J, with 18 bases in between. This CDR3 has 15 residues. The CDR3 coding sequence is TGCAGTGCGGAAGCAGGGAGGAGAGCGAACACTGAAGCTTTCTTT. The encoded protein is CSAEAGRRANTEAFF.

The rearrangement links TRBV19 to TRBJ2-6, with 9 bases identical to TRBD1. V was clipped by 5 bases and J by 2 bases; unmatched bases: 1. Germline lookup yields CDR1 LNHDA and CDR2 SQIVND (reference sequence). The CDR3 sequence is 15 residues long. The CDR3 is CASSDRGAGANVLTF. CDR3 sequence (DNA): TGTGCCAGTAGTGACAGGGGGGCTGGGGCCAACGTCCTGACTTTC.

The chain uses TRBV7-9 and TRBJ1-1; tentative D call: TRBD1 (6 bases). The CDR3 consists of 13 residues. CDR1 SEHNR and CDR2 FQNEAQ come from the germline V gene (reference sequence). V lost 5 bases to trimming and J lost 3 bases, with 10 bases between them. Written as DNA, the CDR3 is TGTGCCAGCAGCACCTCAGGGGACACTGAAGCTTTCTTT. This translates into CASSTSGDTEAFF.

This clonotype was seen a few times. This sequence joins TRBV11-2 and TRBJ1-4, with 10 bases fitting TRBD1. This CDR3 is 15 amino acids long. Looked up from germline, CDR1 is SGHAT and CDR2 is FQNNGV. J gave up 6 bases and V 6 bases, and 7 bases lay outside the gene matches. The CDR3 nucleotides read TGTGCCAGCAGTAAGACCGGGACAGGGGATGAAAAACTGTTTTTT. It translates to CASSKTGTGDEKLFF.

The genes are TRBV29-1 and TRBJ2-1; D possibly corresponds to TRBD2 (5 bases). V dropped 2 bases and J dropped 4 bases, with 9 bases sitting between them. This CDR3 spans 13 amino acids. CDR1 and CDR2 (germline): SQVTM, ANQGSEA. CDR3 nucleotide sequence: TGCAGCGTTGAATCGGGGTTATACAATGAGCAGTTCTTC. As protein: CSVESGLYNEQFF.

The chain uses TRBV19 and TRBJ1-3, with D maybe TRBD1 (5 bases). The CDR3 sequence is 14 residues long. The germline V gene has CDR1 LNHDA and CDR2 SQIVND (reference sequence). The V end lost 2 bases, the J end lost 4 bases, and 9 bases lay between the germline ends. The CDR3 loop is CASSITGTGNTIYF. CDR3 nucleotides: TGTGCCAGTAGTATAACGGGGACCGGAAACACCATATATTTT.

This sequence joins TRBV30 and TRBJ1-2; weak D call: TRBD1 (6 bases). The CDR3 is 15 amino acids. CDR1 is GTSNPN, CDR2 SVGIG, per germline (reference sequence). V was trimmed by 1 base and J by 8 bases, leaving 20 bases between them. CDR3 coding DNA: TGTGCCTGGAGTGCACTTCACAGGGTCTTGGGCGGCTACACCTTC. The encoded protein is CAWSALHRVLGGYTF. The full variable domain, rest sourced from reference TRBV30 and TRBJ1-2, is SQTIHQWPATLVQPVGSPLSLECTVEGTSNPNLYWYRQAAGRGLQLLFYSVGIGQISSEVPQNLSASRPQDRQFILSSKKLLLSDSGFYLCAWSALHRVLGGYTFGSGTRLTVV.

There are a few counts of this clonotype. In DNA form, the CDR3 reads TGCGCCAGCAGCCATCCAGACAGTTCTGAGACCCAGTACTTC. Encoded protein: CASSHPDSSETQYF. This chain links TRBV4-3 with TRBJ2-5; D might be TRBD1 (5 bases). Germline V gene sequence: CDR1 LGHNA, CDR2 YSLEER. The germline V and J ends were trimmed by 3 bases and 5 bases, with 13 bases remaining between them. This CDR3 has 14 residues.

The chain uses TRBV7-3 and TRBJ2-3; 12 positions agree with TRBD1. The CDR3 runs 16 residues. The trim removed 5 bases at V and 4 bases at J, leaving 7 bases unmatched. Germline V gene lookup returns CDR1 SGHTA and CDR2 FQGTGA. In DNA, the CDR3 is TGTGCCAGCAGCGCCCGGGACAGGGGGCACCCAGATACGCAGTATTTT. Protein product: CASSARDRGHPDTQYF.

J is TRBJ2-4 and V is TRBV5-1, with a possible D match to TRBD1 (6 bases). V was cut by 0 bases and J by 12 bases, with 22 bases left in between. This CDR3 is built from 16 residues. CDR1 and CDR2 (germline): SGHRS, YFSETQ. The CDR3 nucleotides are TGCGCCAGCAGCTTGGGGGGACACGGAGTTCCGGACACTCAGTACTTC. It is translated as CASSLGGHGVPDTQYF.